This T cell receptor (beta chain) is from a study of cytomegalovirus exposure and HLA in healthy donors. On this clone: Its antigen is unknown.

Findings and limits, study-wide: In vitro experiments confirmed that three CMV-associated chains were specific for CMV antigens.

Trimming cost V 4 bases and J 5 bases, with 8 bases left between them. The CDR3 length is 13 residues. Germline V gives CDR1 SGHDN, CDR2 FVKESK. 13 Jbeta primers and 60 Vbeta primers were used for the PCR. Generated by immunoSEQ multiplex PCR, the TCRdb table keeps only in-frame clones and is missing some. The table shows roughly 110,000 clones, with around 77% occurring only once. This chain links TRBV14 with TRBJ1-4; D gene unclear. This TCR derives from a woman between 25 and 40 years old in good health and CMV-seropositive. Sequencing was done on a sample of PBMCs. CDR3 in DNA: TGTGCCAGCAGCCGGGCTCTGAATGAAAAACTGTTTTTT. Protein: CASSRALNEKLFF.